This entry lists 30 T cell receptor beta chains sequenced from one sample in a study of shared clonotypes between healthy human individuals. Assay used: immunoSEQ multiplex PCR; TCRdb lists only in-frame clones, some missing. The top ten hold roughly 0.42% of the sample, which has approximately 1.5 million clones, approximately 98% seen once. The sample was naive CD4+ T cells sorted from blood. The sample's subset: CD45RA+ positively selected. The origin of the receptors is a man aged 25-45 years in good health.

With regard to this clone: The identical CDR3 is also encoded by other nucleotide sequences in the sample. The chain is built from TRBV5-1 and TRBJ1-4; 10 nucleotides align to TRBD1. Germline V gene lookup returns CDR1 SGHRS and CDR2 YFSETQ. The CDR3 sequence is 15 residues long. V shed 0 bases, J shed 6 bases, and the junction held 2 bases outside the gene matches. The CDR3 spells CASSLVGTGDEKLFF. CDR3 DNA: TGCGCCAGCAGCTTGGTAGGGACAGGGGATGAAAAACTGTTTTTT.

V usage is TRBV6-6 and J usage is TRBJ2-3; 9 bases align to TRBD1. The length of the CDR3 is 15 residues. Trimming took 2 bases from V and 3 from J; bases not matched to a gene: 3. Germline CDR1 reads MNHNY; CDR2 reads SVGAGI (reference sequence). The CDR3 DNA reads TGTGCCAGCAGTTACGGGACAGGGTCGACAGATACGCAGTATTTT. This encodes CASSYGTGSTDTQYF.

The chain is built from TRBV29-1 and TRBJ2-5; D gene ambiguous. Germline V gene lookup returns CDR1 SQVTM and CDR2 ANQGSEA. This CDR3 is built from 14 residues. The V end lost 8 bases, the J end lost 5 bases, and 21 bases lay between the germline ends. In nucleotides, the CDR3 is TGCAGCTACCTGGATACGGGTCGGTGGGAGACCCAGTACTTC. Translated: CSYLDTGRWETQYF. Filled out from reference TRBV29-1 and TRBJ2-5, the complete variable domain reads SAVISQKPSRDICQRGTSLTIQCQVDSQVTMMFWYRQQPGQSLTLIATANQGSEATYESGFVIDKFPISRPNLTFSTLTVSNMSPEDSSIYLCSYLDTGRWETQYFGPGTRLLVL.

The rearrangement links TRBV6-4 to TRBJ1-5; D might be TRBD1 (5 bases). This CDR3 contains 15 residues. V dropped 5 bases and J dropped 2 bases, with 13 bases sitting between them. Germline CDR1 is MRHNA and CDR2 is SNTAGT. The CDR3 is CASSPQGGGNQPQHF. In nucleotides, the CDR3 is TGTGCCAGCAGTCCCCAGGGAGGCGGCAATCAGCCCCAGCATTTT.

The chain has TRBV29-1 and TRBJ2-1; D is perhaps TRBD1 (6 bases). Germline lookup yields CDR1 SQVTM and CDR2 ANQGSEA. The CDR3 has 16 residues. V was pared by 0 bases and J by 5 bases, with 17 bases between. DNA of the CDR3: TGCAGCGTTGAAGATCCCGGGTGGGGGCGGAACAATGAGCAGTTCTTC. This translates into CSVEDPGWGRNNEQFF.

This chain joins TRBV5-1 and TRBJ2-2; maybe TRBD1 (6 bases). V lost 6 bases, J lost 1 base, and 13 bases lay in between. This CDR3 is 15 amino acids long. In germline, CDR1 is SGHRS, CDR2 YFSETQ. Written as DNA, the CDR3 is TGCGCCAGCACCCCGGGACACATGAACACCGGGGAGCTGTTTTTT. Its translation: CASTPGHMNTGELFF.

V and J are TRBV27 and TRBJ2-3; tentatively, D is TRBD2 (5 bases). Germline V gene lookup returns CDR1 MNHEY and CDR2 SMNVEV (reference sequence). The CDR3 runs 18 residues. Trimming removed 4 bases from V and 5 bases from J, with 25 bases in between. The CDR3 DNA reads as TGTGCCAGCAGTTCCACCTCACGCCGGGGAGCCTCGGGAGATACGCAGTATTTT. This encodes CASSSTSRRGASGDTQYF.

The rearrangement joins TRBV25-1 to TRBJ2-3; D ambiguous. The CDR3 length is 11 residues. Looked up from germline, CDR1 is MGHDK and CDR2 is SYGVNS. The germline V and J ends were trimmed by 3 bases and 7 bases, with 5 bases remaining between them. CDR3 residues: CASSDGYTQYF. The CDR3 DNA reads TGTGCCAGCAGTGATGGGTATACGCAGTATTTT.

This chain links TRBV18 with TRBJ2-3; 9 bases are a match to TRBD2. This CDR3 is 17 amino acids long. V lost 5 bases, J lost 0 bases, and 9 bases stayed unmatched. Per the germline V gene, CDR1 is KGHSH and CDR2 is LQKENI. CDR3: CASSFLAGVGSTDTQYF. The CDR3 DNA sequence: TGTGCCAGCTCATTTTTAGCGGGAGTAGGGAGCACAGATACGCAGTATTTT.

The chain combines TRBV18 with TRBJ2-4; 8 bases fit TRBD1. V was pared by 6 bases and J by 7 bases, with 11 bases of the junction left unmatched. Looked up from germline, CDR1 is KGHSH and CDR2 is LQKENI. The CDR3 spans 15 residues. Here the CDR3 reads CASSSRQGNWNIQYF. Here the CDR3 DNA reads TGTGCCAGCTCGTCACGACAGGGGAATTGGAACATTCAGTACTTC. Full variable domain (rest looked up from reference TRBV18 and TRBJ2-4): NAGVMQNPRHLVRRRGQEARLRCSPMKGHSHVYWYRQLPEEGLKFMVYLQKENIIDESGMPKERFSAEFPKEGPSILRIQQVVRGDSAAYFCASSSRQGNWNIQYFGAGTRLSVL.

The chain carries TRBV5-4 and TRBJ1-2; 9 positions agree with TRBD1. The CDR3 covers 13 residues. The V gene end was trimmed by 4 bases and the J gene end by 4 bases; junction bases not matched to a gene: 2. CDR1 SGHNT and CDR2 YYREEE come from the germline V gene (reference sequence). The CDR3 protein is CASSRTGVYGYTF. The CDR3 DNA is TGTGCCAGCAGCCGGACAGGGGTCTATGGCTACACCTTC.

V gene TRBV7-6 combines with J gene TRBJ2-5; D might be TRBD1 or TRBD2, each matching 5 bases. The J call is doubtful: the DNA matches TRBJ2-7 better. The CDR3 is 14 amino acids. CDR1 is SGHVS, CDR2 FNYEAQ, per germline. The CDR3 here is CASSPLALGTEQYF. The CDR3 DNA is TGTGCCAGCAGCCCCCTCGCCCTGGGGACCGAGCAGTACTTC.

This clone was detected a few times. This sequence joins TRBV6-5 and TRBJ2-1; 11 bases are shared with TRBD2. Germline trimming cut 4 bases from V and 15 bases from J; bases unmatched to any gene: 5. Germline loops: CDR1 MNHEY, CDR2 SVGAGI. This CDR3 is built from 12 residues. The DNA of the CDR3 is TGTGCCAGCAGTTTAGCGGGAGGGCCTTGGTTCTTC. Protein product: CASSLAGGPWFF.

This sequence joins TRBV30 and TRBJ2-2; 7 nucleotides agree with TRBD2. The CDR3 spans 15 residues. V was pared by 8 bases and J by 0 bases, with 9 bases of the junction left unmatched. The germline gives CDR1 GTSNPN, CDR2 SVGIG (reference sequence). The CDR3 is CATPPAGTNTGELFF. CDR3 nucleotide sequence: TGTGCCACTCCCCCAGCGGGAACGAACACCGGGGAGCTGTTTTTT.

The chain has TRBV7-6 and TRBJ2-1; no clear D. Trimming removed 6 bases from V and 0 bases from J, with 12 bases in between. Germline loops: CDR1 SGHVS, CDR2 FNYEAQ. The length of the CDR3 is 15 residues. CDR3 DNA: TGTGCCAGCAGAAAGGGCATCAGCTCCTACAATGAGCAGTTCTTC. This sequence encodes CASRKGISSYNEQFF.

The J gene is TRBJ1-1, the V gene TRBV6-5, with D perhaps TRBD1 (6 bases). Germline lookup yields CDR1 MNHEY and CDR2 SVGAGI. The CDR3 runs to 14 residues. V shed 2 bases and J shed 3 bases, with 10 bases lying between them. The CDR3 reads CASSYGYRDTEAFF. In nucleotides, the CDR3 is TGTGCCAGCAGTTACGGCTACAGGGACACTGAAGCTTTCTTT.

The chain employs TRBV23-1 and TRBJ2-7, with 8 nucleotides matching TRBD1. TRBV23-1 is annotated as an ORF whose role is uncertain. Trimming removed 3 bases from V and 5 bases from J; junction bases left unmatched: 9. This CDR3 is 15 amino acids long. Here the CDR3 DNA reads TGCGCCAGCAGTCACCGCCGGACAGGGTACCACGAGCAGTACTTC. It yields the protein CASSHRRTGYHEQYF.

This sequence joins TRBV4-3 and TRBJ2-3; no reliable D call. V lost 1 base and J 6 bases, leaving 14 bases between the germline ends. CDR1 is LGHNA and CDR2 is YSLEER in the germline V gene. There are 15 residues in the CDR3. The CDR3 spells CASSQVSVQGDTQYF. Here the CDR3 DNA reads TGCGCCAGCAGCCAAGTCAGCGTCCAAGGGGATACGCAGTATTTT.

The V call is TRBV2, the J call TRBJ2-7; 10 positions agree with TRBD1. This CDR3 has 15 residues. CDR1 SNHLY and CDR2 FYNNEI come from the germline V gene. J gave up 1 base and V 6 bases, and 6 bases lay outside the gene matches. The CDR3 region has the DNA TGTGCCAGCAGACCCGACAGGGGGCTATCCTACGAGCAGTACTTC. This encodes CASRPDRGLSYEQYF.

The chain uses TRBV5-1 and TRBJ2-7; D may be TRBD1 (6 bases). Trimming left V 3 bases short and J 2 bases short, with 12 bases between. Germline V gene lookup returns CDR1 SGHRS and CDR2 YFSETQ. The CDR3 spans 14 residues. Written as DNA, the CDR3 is TGCGCCAGCAGCTCGTACAGGGACCCCTACGAGCAGTACTTC. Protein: CASSSYRDPYEQYF.

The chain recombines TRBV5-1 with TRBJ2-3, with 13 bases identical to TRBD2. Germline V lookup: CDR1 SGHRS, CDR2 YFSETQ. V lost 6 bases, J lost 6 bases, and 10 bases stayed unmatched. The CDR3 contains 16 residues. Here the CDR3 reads CASTRGLAGVLDTQYF. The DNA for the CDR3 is TGCGCCAGCACCAGAGGACTAGCGGGAGTACTTGATACGCAGTATTTT.

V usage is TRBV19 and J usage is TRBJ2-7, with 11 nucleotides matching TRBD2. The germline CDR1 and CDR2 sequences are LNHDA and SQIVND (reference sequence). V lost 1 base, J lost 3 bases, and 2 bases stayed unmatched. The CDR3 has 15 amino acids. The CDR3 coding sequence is TGTGCCAGTAGTATAGTGACTAGCGGGATCTACGAGCAGTACTTC. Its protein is CASSIVTSGIYEQYF.

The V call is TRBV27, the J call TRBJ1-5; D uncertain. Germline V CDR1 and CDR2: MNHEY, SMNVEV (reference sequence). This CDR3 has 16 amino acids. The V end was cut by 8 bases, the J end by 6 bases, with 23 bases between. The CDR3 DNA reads TGTGCCAGCGGAACACCAGTGGGCTGGGGAAGTCAGCCCCAGCATTTT. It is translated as CASGTPVGWGSQPQHF.

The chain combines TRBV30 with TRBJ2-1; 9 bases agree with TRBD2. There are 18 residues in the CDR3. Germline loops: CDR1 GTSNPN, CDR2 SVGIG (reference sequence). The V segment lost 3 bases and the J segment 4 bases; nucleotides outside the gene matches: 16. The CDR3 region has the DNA TGTGCCTGGAGCACCCTCAGCCGCCCGACTAGCGGATACAATGAGCAGTTCTTC. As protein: CAWSTLSRPTSGYNEQFF.

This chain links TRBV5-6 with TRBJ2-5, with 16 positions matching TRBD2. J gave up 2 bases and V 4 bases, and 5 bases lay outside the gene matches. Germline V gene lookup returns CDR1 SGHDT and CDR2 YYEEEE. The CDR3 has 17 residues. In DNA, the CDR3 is TGTGCCAGCAGCCCAGGGACTAGCGGGAGGGGACAAGAGACCCAGTACTTC. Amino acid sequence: CASSPGTSGRGQETQYF.

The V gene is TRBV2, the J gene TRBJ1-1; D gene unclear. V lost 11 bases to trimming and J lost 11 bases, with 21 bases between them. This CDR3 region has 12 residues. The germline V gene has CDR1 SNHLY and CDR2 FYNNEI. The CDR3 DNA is TGTGCCGTCAAAGTGGGTTTTGGTCAGGCTTTCTTT. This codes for CAVKVGFGQAFF.

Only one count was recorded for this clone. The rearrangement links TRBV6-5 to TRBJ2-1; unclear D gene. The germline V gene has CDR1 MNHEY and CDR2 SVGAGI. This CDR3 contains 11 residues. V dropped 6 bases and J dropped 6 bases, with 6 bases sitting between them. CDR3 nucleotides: TGTGCCAGCAGAGGTTCCAATGAGCAGTTCTTC. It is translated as CASRGSNEQFF.

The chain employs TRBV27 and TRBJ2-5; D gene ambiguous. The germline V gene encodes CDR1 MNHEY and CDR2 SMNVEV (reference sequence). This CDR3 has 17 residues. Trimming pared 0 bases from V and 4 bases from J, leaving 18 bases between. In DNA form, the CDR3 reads TGTGCCAGCAGTTTATCGGGCAGGTTGTTATCCATAGAGACCCAGTACTTC. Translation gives CASSLSGRLLSIETQYF.

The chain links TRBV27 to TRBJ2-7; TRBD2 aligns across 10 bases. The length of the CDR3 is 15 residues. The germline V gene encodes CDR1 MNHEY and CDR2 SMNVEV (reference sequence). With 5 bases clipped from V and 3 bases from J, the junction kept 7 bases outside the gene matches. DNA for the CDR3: TGTGCCAGCAGTATAACTAGCGGGGAAAACTACGAGCAGTACTTC. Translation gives CASSITSGENYEQYF.

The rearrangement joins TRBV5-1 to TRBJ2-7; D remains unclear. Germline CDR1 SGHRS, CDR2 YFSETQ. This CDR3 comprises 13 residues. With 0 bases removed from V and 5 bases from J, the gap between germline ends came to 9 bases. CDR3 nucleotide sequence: TGCGCCAGCAGCTTGGAAGTGAGCCACGAGCAGTACTTC. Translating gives CASSLEVSHEQYF.